The sequence of this T cell receptor beta chain was determined in a study of blood T cell repertoires in COVID-19. Study-wide context: Spain, Italy and the United States supplied samples that represented acute and convalescent COVID-19.

Per germline, CDR1 SGHRS and CDR2 YFSETQ. Deletions cut 0 bases from V and 1 base from J, with 9 bases between. This CDR3 region has 15 residues. Repertoires were generated with immunoSEQ multiplex PCR, while TCRdb's copy carries only in-frame clones and drops some. Here the sample spans roughly 60,000 clones, roughly 84% being singletons. The sequence derives from a man aged 55 to 69 with COVID-19, enrolled during active disease. The chain carries TRBV5-1 and TRBJ2-3; D is perhaps TRBD2 (6 bases). The specimen was peripheral blood. The CDR3 DNA is TGCGCCAGCAGCTTGGCATCGGGGGGCACAGATACGCAGTATTTT. Protein sequence: CASSLASGGTDTQYF.